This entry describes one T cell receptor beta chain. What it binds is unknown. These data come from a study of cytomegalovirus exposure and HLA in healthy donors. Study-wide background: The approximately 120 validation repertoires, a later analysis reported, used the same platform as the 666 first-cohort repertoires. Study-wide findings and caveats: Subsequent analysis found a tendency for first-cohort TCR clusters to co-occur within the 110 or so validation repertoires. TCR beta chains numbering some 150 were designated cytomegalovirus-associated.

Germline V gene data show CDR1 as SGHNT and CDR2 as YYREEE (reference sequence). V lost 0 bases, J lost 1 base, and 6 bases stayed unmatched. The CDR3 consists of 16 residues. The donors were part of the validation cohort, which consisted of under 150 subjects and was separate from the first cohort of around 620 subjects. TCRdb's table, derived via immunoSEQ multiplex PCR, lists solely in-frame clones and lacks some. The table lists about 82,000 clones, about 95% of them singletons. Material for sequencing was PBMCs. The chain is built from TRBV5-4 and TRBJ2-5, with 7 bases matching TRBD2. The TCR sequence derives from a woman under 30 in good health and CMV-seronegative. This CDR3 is CASSLDSGGPQETQYF. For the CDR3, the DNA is TGTGCCAGCAGCTTGGACTCGGGGGGACCCCAAGAGACCCAGTACTTC.